The rows below give T cell receptor beta chains drawn from one sample of a study of radiation and T cells in renal cell carcinoma. TCRdb's table, derived via immunoSEQ multiplex PCR, lists solely in-frame clones and lacks some. The sample gives about 78,000 clones, roughly 87% of which show up once; roughly 5.4% is in the top ten. The material sequenced was blood, taken from a patient whose treatment included radiotherapy and nephrectomy. These receptors all come from an older woman with renal cell carcinoma. The CDR3 runs from the conserved cysteine through the conserved F or W. Each record gives: V gene, J gene, clone size, D gene, CDR3 protein, CDR3 DNA. A D gene is named only where the DNA matches it firmly. Not all rows give a size; the values are once, few, many and, for expanded clones, a class.

TRBV7-2	TRBJ2-5	.	TRBD2	CASSLGLAGGQETQYF	TGTGCCAGCAGCTTAGGACTAGCGGGGGGACAAGAGACCCAGTACTTC
TRBV6-5	TRBJ1-1	.	.	CASGSLNTEAFF	TGTGCCAGCGGCAGTTTGAACACTGAAGCTTTCTTT
TRBV6-1	TRBJ2-7	.	TRBD1	CASRSGQGTYEQYF	TGTGCCAGCAGATCGGGACAGGGGACCTACGAGCAGTACTTC
TRBV6-5	TRBJ2-7	.	.	CASSYRQASYEQYF	TGTGCCAGCAGTTACAGGCAGGCCTCTTACGAGCAGTACTTC
TRBV5-6	TRBJ1-2	.	.	CASSLPGQLFYGYTF	TGTGCCAGCAGCCTACCGGGACAACTTTTCTATGGCTACACCTTC
TRBV7-2	TRBJ2-1	.	.	CASSSTTKSYNEQFF	TGTGCCAGCAGCTCGACTACCAAATCCTACAATGAGCAGTTCTTC
TRBV7-9	TRBJ2-3	.	TRBD2	CASSLVAGDPSTDTQYF	TGTGCCAGCAGCTTAGTAGCGGGGGACCCTAGCACAGATACGCAGTATTTT
TRBV5-8	TRBJ2-7	.	TRBD1	CASSLPPDREASEQYF	TGTGCCAGCAGCCTTCCCCCGGACAGGGAAGCAAGCGAGCAGTACTTC
TRBV7-2	TRBJ2-5	.	.	CASRPSGRETQYF	TGTGCCAGCAGACCAAGCGGGCGGGAGACCCAGTACTTC
TRBV2	TRBJ1-6	.	TRBD1	CASSERQGSPLHF	TGTGCCAGCAGTGAAAGACAGGGTTCACCCCTCCACTTT
TRBV5-1	TRBJ1-2	.	.	CASSPGPPDYGYTF	TGCGCCAGCAGCCCGGGACCCCCGGACTATGGCTACACCTTC
TRBV6-1	TRBJ2-4	.	.	CASNPQGAKNIQYF	TGTGCCAGCAACCCACAGGGAGCCAAAAACATTCAGTACTTC
TRBV7-3	TRBJ2-3	.	TRBD2	CASSLTRGGTDTQYF	TGTGCCAGCAGCTTAACGCGGGGGGGCACAGATACGCAGTATTTT
TRBV14	TRBJ2-1	once	TRBD1	CASSQDRGSYNEQFF	TGTGCCAGCAGCCAAGACAGGGGGTCCTACAATGAGCAGTTCTTC
TRBV5-6	TRBJ2-7	.	TRBD2	CASSSTSKRGTYEQYF	TGTGCCAGCAGCTCCACTAGCAAGCGGGGCACCTACGAGCAGTACTTC
TRBV7-9	TRBJ1-4	.	.	CASSSLAGRPSDEKLFF	TGTGCCAGCAGCTCTTTAGCCGGACGCCCGTCGGATGAAAAACTGTTTTTT
TRBV4-2	TRBJ1-2	.	.	CASSQVLRGEGGYTF	TGTGCCAGCAGCCAAGTTCTAAGGGGGGAAGGTGGCTACACCTTC
TRBV5-1	TRBJ2-7	.	TRBD2	CASSLKAGGFPSYEQYF	TGCGCCAGCAGCTTGAAAGCGGGGGGTTTCCCCTCCTACGAGCAGTACTTC
TRBV6-1	TRBJ2-7	.	TRBD1	CASGQGSSYEQYF	TGTGCCAGCGGACAGGGGTCATCCTACGAGCAGTACTTC
TRBV5-1	TRBJ2-1	.	.	CASSLRGDNNEQFF	TGCGCCAGCAGCTTGCGGGGAGATAATAATGAGCAGTTCTTC
TRBV9	TRBJ1-6	.	.	CASSAGGDRNSPLHF	TGTGCCAGCAGCGCGGGGGGAGACCGTAATTCACCCCTCCACTTT
TRBV5-1	TRBJ2-1	.	TRBD2	CASSSSGASSYNEQFF	TGCGCCAGCAGCAGTAGCGGGGCAAGCTCCTACAATGAGCAGTTCTTC
TRBV5-4	TRBJ2-6	.	TRBD1	CASSPTGGPPGANVLTF	TGTGCCAGCAGCCCGACAGGGGGTCCCCCTGGGGCCAACGTCCTGACTTTC
TRBV29-1	TRBJ2-7	.	TRBD1	CSVEGVGTVGYEQYF	TGCAGCGTTGAAGGAGTAGGGACAGTGGGTTACGAGCAGTACTTC
TRBV14	TRBJ2-2	.	TRBD2	CASDGGDTSELFF	TGTGCCAGCGACGGGGGGGACACCTCGGAGCTGTTTTTT
TRBV4-3	TRBJ2-5	.	.	CASSQDATAYQETQYF	TGCGCCAGCAGCCAAGATGCGACAGCGTACCAAGAGACCCAGTACTTC
TRBV7-9	TRBJ1-2	.	TRBD1	CASSLAGGGVYGYTF	TGTGCCAGCAGCTTAGCGGGAGGGGGCGTCTATGGCTACACCTTC
TRBV5-1	TRBJ1-6	.	.	CASSFGGATRSSYNSPLHF	TGCGCCAGCAGCTTCGGAGGGGCCACAAGGAGCTCCTATAATTCACCCCTCCACTTT
TRBV30	TRBJ1-4	few	TRBD1	CAWSPTGKGEKLFF	TGTGCCTGGAGCCCGACAGGGAAAGGCGAAAAACTGTTTTTT
TRBV7-2	TRBJ1-2	.	TRBD1	CASSLALGGVGYGYTF	TGTGCCAGCAGCTTAGCGTTAGGGGGCGTAGGCTATGGCTACACCTTC
TRBV7-2	TRBJ2-5	.	.	CASSLVGKGETQYF	TGTGCCAGCAGCTTAGTCGGGAAGGGGGAGACCCAGTACTTC
TRBV25-1	TRBJ1-5	.	.	CASSDGQLGQPQHF	TGTGCCAGCTCCGACGGCCAACTCGGGCAGCCCCAGCATTTT
TRBV9	TRBJ1-2	.	.	CASSVGPPGDGYTF	TGTGCCAGCAGCGTAGGCCCCCCAGGGGATGGCTACACCTTC
TRBV28	TRBJ2-5	.	.	CASSLGGEETQYF	TGTGCCAGCAGTTTAGGGGGCGAGGAGACCCAGTACTTC
TRBV7-9	TRBJ1-6	.	.	CASSLGLYNSPLHF	TGTGCCAGCAGCCTGGGACTGTATAATTCACCCCTCCACTTT
TRBV6-5	TRBJ1-3	.	TRBD1	CASSRGTDSGNTIYF	TGTGCCAGCAGCAGGGGGACAGACTCTGGAAACACCATATATTTT
TRBV4-3	TRBJ1-4	.	TRBD1	CASSKSRGQGVISWNEKLFF	TGCGCCAGCAGCAAGAGTAGGGGACAGGGGGTTATTTCGTGGAATGAAAAACTGTTTTTT
TRBV2	TRBJ1-4	.	TRBD1	CASSTGAGGEKLFF	TGTGCCAGCAGCACAGGGGCGGGGGGCGAAAAACTGTTTTTT
TRBV19	TRBJ2-1	.	TRBD1	CASRTGGSSYNEQFF	TGTGCCAGCCGGACAGGGGGAAGCTCCTACAATGAGCAGTTCTTC
TRBV28	TRBJ2-7	.	.	CASSTLDGSYEQYF	TGTGCCAGCAGTACGTTGGACGGTTCCTACGAGCAGTACTTC
TRBV9	TRBJ1-2	.	TRBD1	CASSVFDRGNYGYTF	TGTGCCAGCAGCGTATTCGACAGGGGCAACTATGGCTACACCTTC
TRBV5-1	TRBJ1-5	.	.	CASSFGQNQPQHF	TGCGCCAGCAGTTTCGGACAAAATCAGCCCCAGCATTTT
TRBV9	TRBJ2-3	.	.	CASSVGRGAGDTQYF	TGTGCCAGCAGCGTAGGTCGGGGGGCCGGAGATACGCAGTATTTT
TRBV6-1	TRBJ2-7	.	TRBD1	CASSTIAGQGREQYF	TGTGCCAGCAGTACCATTGCGGGACAGGGACGCGAGCAGTACTTC
TRBV6-5	TRBJ1-1	.	.	CASRGGNTEAFF	TGTGCCAGCAGGGGGGGAAACACTGAAGCTTTCTTT
TRBV7-2	TRBJ1-5	.	.	CASSLIWDQPQHF	TGTGCCAGCAGCTTAATTTGGGATCAGCCCCAGCATTTT
TRBV6-6	TRBJ1-3	.	.	CASSGLVAGNTIYF	TGTGCCAGCAGCGGACTAGTGGCTGGAAACACCATATATTTT
TRBV7-3	TRBJ2-1	.	.	CASSQGGAPNNEQFF	TGTGCCAGCAGCCAAGGTGGGGCGCCCAACAATGAGCAGTTCTTC
TRBV29-1	TRBJ2-5	once	.	CSVDPSVGAQETQYF	TGCAGCGTTGACCCCTCTGTGGGAGCTCAAGAGACCCAGTACTTC
TRBV4-2	TRBJ2-3	.	.	CASSQDRGTDTQYF	TGTGCCAGCAGCCAAGACAGGGGCACAGATACGCAGTATTTT